Presented here are 24 T cell receptor beta chains from one specimen sequenced in a study of somatic mutations in cytotoxic T cells in rheumatoid arthritis. Libraries were prepared by immunoSEQ multiplex PCR; TCRdb keeps only in-frame clonotypes and omits some of them. Here the sample spans roughly 32,000 clones, approximately 78% being singletons. The material sequenced was CD8+ T cells sorted from blood. These receptors were obtained from an adult with rheumatoid arthritis.

This chain connects TRBV10-3 to TRBJ2-5; 8 bases agree with TRBD2. CDR1 is ENHRY, CDR2 SYGVKD, per germline. The length of the CDR3 is 14 residues. J was trimmed by 4 bases and V by 9 bases; bases with no gene match: 10. The CDR3 DNA is TGTGCCATAAAGGGACTAGGGGAGGGAGAGACCCAGTACTTC. Translating gives CAIKGLGEGETQYF.

The V gene is TRBV11-3, the J gene TRBJ2-7; D gene unclear. Germline V CDR1 and CDR2: SGHNT, YENEEA. With 5 bases removed from V and 4 bases from J, the gap between germline ends came to 9 bases. The CDR3 is made up of 12 amino acids. The CDR3, as DNA: TGTGCCAGCAGCCGCCATGAGTACGAGCAGTACTTC. Amino acid sequence: CASSRHEYEQYF.

This clone appeared a single time. The chain uses TRBV6-6 and TRBJ2-7, with D tentatively TRBD2 (6 bases). Looked up from germline, CDR1 is MNHNY and CDR2 is SVGAGI (reference sequence). V lost 11 bases and J lost 3, with 17 bases in between. CDR3 length equals 13 residues. In DNA, the CDR3 is TGTGCCGCCAATGGGGGGTCGATCTACGAGCAGTACTTC. Translated, it gives CAANGGSIYEQYF.

The rearrangement links TRBV14 to TRBJ2-5; D perhaps matches TRBD2 (5 bases). CDR1 is SGHDN and CDR2 is FVKESK in the germline V gene. The CDR3 has 16 amino acids. Trimming removed 0 bases at V and 5 bases at J, with 16 bases between. The CDR3: CASSQDTVAWRETQYF. The CDR3 DNA reads as TGTGCCAGCAGCCAAGATACGGTAGCGTGGCGGGAGACCCAGTACTTC.

The chain joins TRBV28 to TRBJ2-7, with 8 bases lining up with TRBD1. Germline-derived CDR1 and CDR2 are MDHEN and SYDVKM. The CDR3 spans 15 residues. Trimming took 6 bases from V and 2 from J; bases not matched to a gene: 9. The CDR3 here is CASRTPGTGTYEQYF. DNA for the CDR3: TGTGCCAGCAGGACCCCCGGGACAGGAACCTACGAGCAGTACTTC.

The genes are TRBV4-1 and TRBJ1-1; the D gene is possibly TRBD1 (6 bases). This CDR3 region has 17 residues. CDR1 and CDR2 from the germline V gene are MGHRA and YSYEKL. Trimming stripped 2 bases from V and 1 base from J, with 17 bases between. CDR3 sequence (DNA): TGCGCCAGCAGCCAAAAGGGAGGCGGGGGCGCGAACACTGAAGCTTTCTTT. It codes for CASSQKGGGGANTEAFF.

The count of this clone is one. The chain couples TRBV9 to TRBJ2-1; no firm D call. The CDR3 covers 13 residues. CDR1 and CDR2 from the germline V gene are SGDLS and YYNGEE. V was cut by 4 bases and J by 0 bases, with 5 bases left in between. CDR3 sequence (DNA): TGTGCCAGCAGCCCGAGCTCCTACAATGAGCAGTTCTTC. Amino acid sequence: CASSPSSYNEQFF.

The J gene is TRBJ1-4, the V gene TRBV19; 9 nucleotides agree with TRBD1. Germline trimming cut 10 bases from V and 0 bases from J; bases unmatched to any gene: 9. Germline CDR1 LNHDA, CDR2 SQIVND (reference sequence). The CDR3 covers 16 residues. The CDR3 reads CATRDREDATNEKLFF. CDR3 nucleotides: TGTGCCACCAGGGACAGGGAAGATGCAACTAATGAAAAACTGTTTTTT.

This clone has only a few counts. The chain links TRBV6-1 to TRBJ2-7, with a possible D match to TRBD2 (5 bases). Deletions cut 7 bases from V and 2 bases from J, with 15 bases between. The germline V gene has CDR1 MNHNS and CDR2 SASEGT. The CDR3 covers 14 residues. The CDR3 coding sequence is TGTGCCAGCACCCACGCGGACTTAGCCTACGAGCAGTACTTC. It translates to CASTHADLAYEQYF.

The rearrangement joins TRBV7-9 to TRBJ2-2, with D hard to call. Germline V lookup: CDR1 SEHNR, CDR2 FQNEAQ (reference sequence). CDR3 length: 16 residues. The V end was cut by 1 base, the J end by 2 bases, with 11 bases between. The CDR3 coding sequence is TGTGCCAGCAGCTTAGGTCTGAGGATAAACACCGGGGAGCTGTTTTTT. Its protein product is CASSLGLRINTGELFF. Drawing the rest from reference TRBV7-9 and TRBJ2-2, the complete variable domain is DTGVSQNPRHKITKRGQNVTFRCDPISEHNRLYWYRQTLGQGPEFLTYFQNEAQLEKSRLLSDRFSAERPKGSFSTLEIQRTEQGDSAMYLCASSLGLRINTGELFFGEGSRLTVL.

DNA for the CDR3: TGTGCCAGCAGCTTGGGTCAGGGACAGGGCGAAGGTACTAATGAAAAACTGTTTTTT. It codes for CASSLGQGQGEGTNEKLFF. V and J are TRBV5-8 and TRBJ1-4; 9 bases match TRBD1. This CDR3 spans 19 amino acids. Unmatched junction bases numbered 11, after V lost 0 bases and J lost 2 bases. CDR1 SGHTS and CDR2 YDEGEE come from the germline V gene. Full variable domain (rest looked up from reference TRBV5-8 and TRBJ1-4): EAGVTQSPTHLIKTRGQQATLRCSPISGHTSVYWYQQALGLGLQFLLWYDEGEERNRGNFPPRFSGRQFPNYSSELNVNALELEDSALYLCASSLGQGQGEGTNEKLFFGSGTQLSVL.

This sequence joins TRBV9 and TRBJ2-1; TRBD2 matches at 8 bases. After removal of 3 bases from V and 6 bases from J, the junction contained 2 bases not matched to a gene. There are 13 residues in the CDR3. Germline CDR1 SGDLS, CDR2 YYNGEE. DNA for the CDR3: TGTGCCAGCAGCGGGGGACTAGGCAATGAGCAGTTCTTC. It is translated as CASSGGLGNEQFF.

The chain combines TRBV9 with TRBJ1-1; D uncertain. The germline V gene has CDR1 SGDLS and CDR2 YYNGEE. Trimming shortened V by 0 bases and J by 4 bases, and 13 bases separated the two germline ends. This CDR3 region has 15 residues. The chain's CDR3 is CASSVDAGEGTEAFF. CDR3 DNA: TGTGCCAGCAGCGTAGATGCGGGAGAGGGCACTGAAGCTTTCTTT.

The V gene is TRBV5-1, the J gene TRBJ2-1; 10 bases agree with TRBD1. The V gene's germline CDR1 is SGHRS and CDR2 YFSETQ. CDR3 length: 15 residues. Trimming cost V 0 bases and J 7 bases; bases outside gene matches: 4. The CDR3: CASSLGQGAANEQFF. The CDR3 DNA sequence: TGCGCCAGCAGCTTGGGACAGGGGGCGGCGAATGAGCAGTTCTTC.

The V and J genes are TRBV22-1 and TRBJ1-6. TRBV22-1 is marked as a pseudogene. There are 18 residues in the CDR3. CDR3 loop: CPGSARPGSSSYNSPLHF. The DNA of the CDR3 is TGTCCTGGGAGCGCACGTCCGGGGAGTAGCTCCTATAATTCACCCCTCCACTTT.

V usage is TRBV9 and J usage is TRBJ1-1; a possible D gene is TRBD1 (5 bases). Trimming left V 6 bases short and J 1 base short, with 10 bases between. Germline V lookup: CDR1 SGDLS, CDR2 YYNGEE. The CDR3 is 13 residues long. For the CDR3, the DNA is TGTGCCAGCAATGGGGGTGGGAACACTGAAGCTTTCTTT. This gives the protein CASNGGGNTEAFF.

This clone was detected only once. V gene TRBV7-2 combines with J gene TRBJ2-7; 10 nucleotides match TRBD1. Germline trimming cut 1 base from V and 6 bases from J; bases unmatched to any gene: 3. Germline V gene data show CDR1 as SGHTA and CDR2 as FQGNSA. This CDR3 has 14 amino acids. The DNA for the CDR3 is TGTGCCAGCAGCTTAGGGGACAGGGGTTTCGAGCAGTACTTC. It translates to CASSLGDRGFEQYF.

V gene TRBV5-4 combines with J gene TRBJ1-2; D may be TRBD1 (6 bases). With 4 bases removed from V and 7 bases from J, the gap between germline ends came to 17 bases. The CDR3 consists of 14 residues. Germline CDR1 and CDR2: SGHNT and YYREEE (reference sequence). The CDR3, as DNA: TGTGCCAGCAGCGGGGGGGCCTTAACGGCTGGCTACACCTTC. This sequence encodes CASSGGALTAGYTF.

The V call is TRBV5-1, the J call TRBJ2-7; D remains unclear. Germline lookup yields CDR1 SGHRS and CDR2 YFSETQ. The CDR3 consists of 14 residues. The V end was cut by 1 base, the J end by 5 bases, with 13 bases between. This CDR3 reads CASSLRATSDEQYF. The CDR3 DNA follows: TGCGCCAGCAGCTTGAGGGCAACTTCCGACGAGCAGTACTTC.

This CDR3 is CASSPGTSGNNEQFF. CDR3 sequence (DNA): TGTGCCAGCAGCCCCGGGACTAGCGGGAACAATGAGCAGTTCTTC. The chain recombines TRBV6-5 with TRBJ2-1; TRBD2 matches at 13 bases. The CDR3 totals 15 residues. Trimming cost V 6 bases and J 5 bases; bases outside gene matches: 4. Germline CDR1 is MNHEY and CDR2 is SVGAGI.

This clone turned up a few times. The chain is built from TRBV28 and TRBJ1-2, with 7 nucleotides matching TRBD1. V lost 5 bases to trimming and J lost 6 bases; unmatched junction nucleotides: 18. This CDR3 spans 17 amino acids. The V gene's germline CDR1 is MDHEN and CDR2 SYDVKM. The CDR3 coding sequence is TGTGCCAGCAGTCCCCCAAGACCCAGCCGACAGGGACATGGCTACACCTTC. Translating it yields CASSPPRPSRQGHGYTF.

The rearrangement joins TRBV6-4 to TRBJ2-7, with a weak D call TRBD1 (7 bases). Germline CDR1 is MRHNA and CDR2 is SNTAGT. The CDR3 length is 13 residues. V was cut by 4 bases and J by 4 bases, with 11 bases left in between. This CDR3 is CASSVQGRYEQYF. CDR3 in DNA: TGTGCCAGCAGTGTACAGGGGAGGTACGAGCAGTACTTC.

The V call is TRBV11-2, the J call TRBJ2-7; D possibly corresponds to TRBD1 (6 bases). V shed 3 bases and J shed 2 bases, with 20 bases lying between them. The germline V gene has CDR1 SGHAT and CDR2 FQNNGV. The CDR3 is 17 amino acids. DNA of the CDR3: TGTGCCAGCAGCTTGACACAGGGTTGGGGCTCAACCTACGAGCAGTACTTC. Its protein is CASSLTQGWGSTYEQYF.

The J gene is TRBJ1-1, the V gene TRBV25-1, with D hard to call. CDR3 size: 11 residues. Per germline, CDR1 MGHDK and CDR2 SYGVNS. The CDR3 reads CATRQNTEAFF. The CDR3 nucleotides are TGTGCAACCCGACAGAACACTGAAGCTTTCTTT.